Listed here are 30 T cell receptor beta chains from one sample, sequenced in a study of patients and donors after allogeneic stem cell transplantation. From the RT-PCR reads, TCRdb called clonotypes with MiXCR, one entry per CDR3 protein. This table has over 150,000 distinct CDR3 sequences, 35% to 50% appearing once. Sequencing was done on a sample of blood, either unsorted or a sorted T cell fraction (not recorded which). Receptors were obtained from a human donor who was either an allogeneic HSCT recipient or a stem cell or donor lymphocyte infusion donor (not recorded which). It is not recorded whose cells these are; they may come from a transplant donor.

This clonotype showed up just a few times. This chain links TRBV29-1 with TRBJ1-1; D unclear. The V gene lost 5 bases and the J gene lost 2 bases, with 9 bases spanning the gap. This CDR3 comprises 12 residues. The germline gives CDR1 SQVTM, CDR2 ANQGSEA. CDR3 nucleotide sequence: TGCAGCGTTTTAGATGGCAACACTGAAGCTTTCTTT. It is translated as CSVLDGNTEAFF.

V is TRBV6-1 and J is TRBJ1-1, with D tentatively TRBD1 (5 bases). The CDR3 consists of 13 residues. CDR1 is MNHNS and CDR2 is SASEGT in the germline V gene. The ends were cut back, 5 bases at V and 5 bases at J, with 12 bases in the middle. The chain's CDR3 is CASSSRQLTEAFF. The CDR3 DNA sequence: TGTGCCAGCAGTTCAAGACAGTTGACTGAAGCTTTCTTT.

The sample holds a few counts of this clonotype. V usage is TRBV6-2 or TRBV6-3 and J usage is TRBJ1-1; TRBD1 matches at 9 bases. Germline CDR1 reads MNHEY; CDR2 reads SVGEGT. This CDR3 region has 16 residues. The V and J ends lost 6 bases and 2 bases, in that order; junction bases with no gene match: 10. CDR3 amino acids: CASRQIQGAGNTEAFF. The DNA of the CDR3 is TGTGCCAGCAGGCAAATACAGGGGGCCGGAAACACTGAAGCTTTCTTT.

The chain carries TRBV20-1 and TRBJ2-2, with D unclear. Between the trimmed V and J ends, which lost 0 bases and 4 bases, there was a span of 9 bases. The germline gives CDR1 DFQATT, CDR2 SNEGSKA (reference sequence). This CDR3 comprises 14 residues. The chain's CDR3 is CSARDSPSTGELFF. CDR3 DNA: TGCAGTGCTAGAGACAGCCCCTCCACCGGGGAGCTGTTTTTT.

DNA for the CDR3: TGCAGCGTTGAAGGTCGCACTGAAGCTTTCTTT. This encodes CSVEGRTEAFF. The chain couples TRBV29-1 to TRBJ1-1; D unclear. V gave up 1 base and J gave up 4 bases, with 4 bases separating them. This CDR3 is built from 11 residues. Germline V gene data show CDR1 as SQVTM and CDR2 as ANQGSEA.

The chain is built from TRBV18 and TRBJ2-1; TRBD1 might be the D (5 bases). This CDR3 has 17 amino acids. With 3 bases removed from V and 7 bases from J, the gap between germline ends came to 22 bases. Germline CDR1 KGHSH, CDR2 LQKENI. The CDR3 loop reads CASSPTQGVVVKNEQFF. In DNA, the CDR3 is TGTGCCAGCTCACCCACGCAGGGTGTGGTAGTTAAGAATGAGCAGTTCTTC.

J is TRBJ2-3 and V is TRBV20-1; TRBD2 matches 13 bases. V shed 0 bases, J shed 3 bases, and the junction held 6 bases outside the gene matches. The CDR3 covers 17 residues. Germline CDR1 is DFQATT and CDR2 is SNEGSKA (reference sequence). Here the CDR3 DNA reads TGCAGTGCTAGAGATCGCGGACTAGCGGGAGAAACAGATACGCAGTATTTT. Its translation: CSARDRGLAGETDTQYF.

V gene TRBV12-3 or TRBV12-4 combines with J gene TRBJ2-5; D call uncertain. V shed 3 bases and J shed 5 bases, with 13 bases lying between them. The CDR3 extends over 14 amino acids. CDR3 protein: CASSFTPIIETQYF. The DNA of the CDR3 is TGTGCCAGCAGTTTCACCCCTATTATTGAGACCCAGTACTTC.

The CDR3 region has the DNA TGTGCCAGCACGATTCTGGGGGACCTTGGGAAGGGAGCTTTCTTT. Its protein product is CASTILGDLGKGAFF. This chain connects TRBV6-1 to TRBJ1-1; D is possibly TRBD1 (5 bases). CDR1 is MNHNS and CDR2 is SASEGT in the germline V gene. The CDR3 is made up of 15 amino acids. The V and J ends lost 7 bases and 10 bases respectively, with 25 bases between them.

The V gene is TRBV6-5, the J gene TRBJ2-5, with no clear D. CDR3 size: 14 residues. V shed 5 bases and J shed 5 bases, with 15 bases lying between them. CDR1 and CDR2 (germline): MNHEY, SVGAGI. CDR3 nucleotide sequence: TGTGCCAGCAGTGTAGCACCCGGGCGGGAGACCCAGTACTTC. Protein: CASSVAPGRETQYF.

There are a few counts of this clonotype. The chain recombines TRBV7-2 with TRBJ1-5, with D perhaps matching TRBD1 (5 bases). Germline lookup yields CDR1 SGHTA and CDR2 FQGNSA. Trimming took 1 base from V and 3 from J, leaving 16 bases between them. The CDR3 extends over 17 amino acids. DNA for the CDR3: TGTGCCAGCAGCTTAGAAGGGGTCAGAGCCATCAATCAGCCCCAGCATTTT. This sequence encodes CASSLEGVRAINQPQHF. The full variable domain, completed using reference TRBV7-2 and TRBJ1-5, is GAGVSQSPSNKVTEKGKDVELRCDPISGHTALYWYRQSLGQGLEFLIYFQGNSAPDKSGLPSDRFSAERTGGSVSTLTIQRTQQEDSAVYLCASSLEGVRAINQPQHFGDGTRLSIL.

The chain uses TRBV6-5 and TRBJ2-7; 8 bases agree with TRBD1. Germline loops: CDR1 MNHEY, CDR2 SVGAGI. With V trimmed by 5 bases and J by 2 bases, 5 bases remained unmatched. The CDR3 loop spans 14 amino acids. The CDR3 DNA sequence: TGTGCCAGCAGTGGGACAGGAGGCGCCTACGAGCAGTACTTC. Translated, it gives CASSGTGGAYEQYF.

The rearrangement uses TRBV14 and TRBJ2-2, with no clear D. Germline V gives CDR1 SGHDN, CDR2 FVKESK. The CDR3 covers 17 residues. Trimming cost V 3 bases and J 0 bases, with 14 bases left between them. CDR3 in amino acids: CASSHSGTPANTGELFF. The CDR3 DNA sequence: TGTGCCAGCAGCCATAGTGGCACACCTGCGAACACCGGGGAGCTGTTTTTT.

The V and J genes are TRBV28 and TRBJ2-3; 10 bases agree with TRBD1. J lost 11 bases, V lost 5 bases, and 7 bases had no gene match. Germline V gene sequence: CDR1 MDHEN, CDR2 SYDVKM. The CDR3 is made up of 13 amino acids. CDR3 in amino acids: CASSRRQGAGQYF. As DNA, the CDR3 is TGTGCCAGCAGTCGAAGACAGGGGGCCGGGCAGTATTTT. The full variable domain, in which reference TRBV28 and TRBJ2-3 provide the parts outside the CDR3, is DVKVTQSSRYLVKRTGEKVFLECVQDMDHENMFWYRQDPGLGLRLIYFSYDVKMKEKGDIPEGYSVSREKKERFSLILESASTNQTSMYLCASSRRQGAGQYFGPGTRLTVL.

The chain employs TRBV28 and TRBJ2-1; unclear D gene. Germline assignment: CDR1 MDHEN and CDR2 SYDVKM. The V end was cut by 6 bases, the J end by 5 bases, with 20 bases between. This CDR3 region has 16 residues. CDR3 coding DNA: TGTGCCAGCAGCTCGGGTGGCGGAGTCAGCAACAATGAGCAGTTCTTC. It yields the protein CASSSGGGVSNNEQFF.

The rearrangement links TRBV5-6 to TRBJ1-1; D is perhaps TRBD1 (5 bases). Trimming shortened V by 6 bases and J by 1 base, and 16 bases separated the two germline ends. CDR1 is SGHDT and CDR2 is YYEEEE in the germline V gene. The CDR3 has 15 residues. The CDR3 reads CASTRLGGRNTEAFF. The CDR3 nucleotides are TGTGCCAGCACCAGGCTGGGGGGACGGAACACTGAAGCTTTCTTT.

This chain joins TRBV5-1 and TRBJ1-4; D unresolved. Deletions cut 4 bases from V and 0 bases from J, with 10 bases between. CDR3 length equals 15 residues. Germline V gene sequence: CDR1 SGHRS, CDR2 YFSETQ. The CDR3 region is CASSARGPTNEKLFF. The CDR3 DNA reads TGCGCCAGCAGCGCCCGGGGTCCAACTAATGAAAAACTGTTTTTT.

This clonotype was counted only a few times. The chain is built from TRBV19 and TRBJ1-5; D not certain. V shed 1 base and J shed 6 bases, with 10 bases lying between them. Germline CDR1 reads LNHDA; CDR2 reads SQIVND (reference sequence). This CDR3 spans 14 amino acids. The CDR3 nucleotides read TGTGCCAGTAGTATAGTTGGGGTTGGTCAGCCCCAGCATTTT. Its protein is CASSIVGVGQPQHF. The whole variable domain, remainder taken from reference TRBV19 and TRBJ1-5, is DGGITQSPKYLFRKEGQNVTLSCEQNLNHDAMYWYRQDPGQGLRLIYYSQIVNDFQKGDIAEGYSVSREKKESFPLTVTSAQKNPTAFYLCASSIVGVGQPQHFGDGTRLSIL.

V and J are TRBV12-3 or TRBV12-4 and TRBJ1-1, with a weak D call TRBD1 (5 bases). Trimming pared 2 bases from V and 8 bases from J, leaving 12 bases between. The CDR3 consists of 13 residues. CDR3 region: CASSLFGQGEAFF. The CDR3 DNA reads as TGTGCCAGCAGTTTATTCGGGCAGGGAGAAGCTTTCTTT.

The chain carries TRBV9 and TRBJ1-1, with a possible D match to TRBD1 (5 bases). The CDR3 is 15 amino acids. Germline values: CDR1 SGDLS, CDR2 YYNGEE. V gave up 0 bases and J gave up 2 bases, with 11 bases separating them. CDR3 region: CASSVAIGANTEAFF. The DNA of the CDR3 is TGTGCCAGCAGCGTAGCTATAGGGGCAAACACTGAAGCTTTCTTT.

CDR3 DNA sequence: TGTGCCAGCAAACGGGCCTCCCGGATCCACGGCTACACCTTC. Its translation is CASKRASRIHGYTF. The V gene is TRBV12-3 or TRBV12-4, the J gene TRBJ1-2; D is unclear. The CDR3 sequence is 14 residues long. Trimming removed 7 bases at V and 8 bases at J, with 20 bases between.

The chain recombines TRBV6-4 with TRBJ2-1, with TRBD2 matching over 11 bases. Trimming cost V 8 bases and J 4 bases; bases outside gene matches: 7. CDR3 length equals 15 residues. The V gene's germline CDR1 is MRHNA and CDR2 SNTAGT. The CDR3 loop is CASAITSGSYNEQFF. The CDR3 DNA is TGTGCCAGCGCAATTACTAGCGGGAGTTACAATGAGCAGTTCTTC.

Note on this clonotype: Since the CDR3 does not end with the conserved phenylalanine or tryptophan, this likely comes from a read error. CDR3 in DNA: TGCAGTGCTAGAAAAGGGACAGGGGGGTCCTACGAGCAGTACTCC. Translated, it gives CSARKGTGGSYEQYS. The rearrangement uses TRBV20-1 and TRBJ2-7; 11 bases agree with TRBD1. Germline V CDR1 and CDR2: DFQATT, SNEGSKA (reference sequence). This CDR3 has 15 residues. With 2 bases clipped from V and 1 base from J, the junction kept 4 bases outside the gene matches.

V gene TRBV20-1 combines with J gene TRBJ2-2, with 7 positions matching TRBD1. The CDR3 contains 17 residues. With 1 base clipped from V and 0 bases from J, the junction kept 8 bases outside the gene matches. CDR1 and CDR2 (germline): DFQATT, SNEGSKA (reference sequence). For the CDR3, the DNA is TGCAGTGCTAGAGGATTCGACAGGGCCCCGAACACCGGGGAGCTGTTTTTT. It yields the protein CSARGFDRAPNTGELFF.

V is TRBV7-6 and J is TRBJ1-1; TRBD1 might be the D (5 bases). This CDR3 has 16 amino acids. Germline V gene lookup returns CDR1 SGHVS and CDR2 FNYEAQ. The V and J ends lost 1 base and 0 bases respectively, with 12 bases between them. The CDR3 region has the DNA TGTGCCAGCAGCTTAGGTGACAGTGGGATGAACACTGAAGCTTTCTTT. As protein: CASSLGDSGMNTEAFF.

This clonotype was seen more than once but under ten times. This rearrangement joins TRBV28 to TRBJ2-5; tentative D call: TRBD1 (6 bases). The CDR3 is made up of 15 amino acids. The germline V gene has CDR1 MDHEN and CDR2 SYDVKM. V was trimmed by 3 bases and J by 5 bases, leaving 16 bases between them. For the CDR3, the DNA is TGTGCCAGCAGTTTTAGACAGGCCCACAGGGAGACCCAGTACTTC. It yields the protein CASSFRQAHRETQYF.

The genes are TRBV6-4 and TRBJ1-2; D perhaps matches TRBD1 (5 bases). The CDR3 runs 16 residues. V dropped 6 bases and J dropped 5 bases, with 22 bases sitting between them. From germline, CDR1 is MRHNA and CDR2 SNTAGT. CDR3 sequence: CASRGPGVLGGYGYTF. CDR3 bases: TGTGCCAGCAGGGGGCCGGGGGTTTTAGGAGGGTATGGCTACACCTTC.

As concerns this clonotype: A read error is possible here, since a much larger clone lies one base away. The chain employs TRBV9 and TRBJ1-1; D unresolved. Germline V CDR1 and CDR2: SGDLS, YYNGEE. Trimming removed 4 bases at V and 2 bases at J, with 6 bases between. The CDR3 has 12 amino acids. CDR3 residues: CASSHGNTEAFF. The CDR3 bases are TGTGCCAGCAGCCACGGAAACACTGAAGCTTTCTTT. Full variable domain (remainder filled in from reference TRBV9 and TRBJ1-1): DSGVTQTPKHLITATGQRVTLRCSPRSGDLSVYWYQQSLDQGLQFLIQYYNGEERAKGNILERFSAQQFPDLHSELNLSSLELGDSALYFCASSHGNTEAFFGQGTRLTVV.

This chain uses TRBV12-3 or TRBV12-4 with TRBJ2-3; D is undetermined. The CDR3 consists of 16 residues. Trimming took 0 bases from V and 7 from J, leaving 17 bases between them. CDR3 region: CASSLALLTPPHTQYF. The CDR3, as DNA: TGTGCCAGCAGTTTAGCGCTCCTGACGCCCCCACATACGCAGTATTTT.

In its sample, this clonotype was seen a few times. The chain combines TRBV11-3 with TRBJ1-1, with unresolved D. V lost 1 base and J lost 1, with 10 bases in between. The CDR3 covers 15 residues. Germline CDR1 SGHNT, CDR2 YENEEA. The CDR3 here is CASSLGPPTNTEAFF. The CDR3 bases are TGTGCCAGCAGCTTAGGGCCCCCAACGAACACTGAAGCTTTCTTT.